Only one count was recorded for the clone carrying this TCR beta chain. What it recognizes is unknown. The junction departs from germline at one end; a sequencing error may be responsible. The CDR3 length is 15 residues. Germline values: CDR1 SNHLY, CDR2 FYNNEI. The entry originates in a study of blood T cells in healthy people across ages. Study-wide findings and caveats: The diversity estimates, figures obtained from one million T cells, were considered underestimates. Strong correlation existed between TCR beta diversity and naive T cell percentage.

The second PCR ran roughly 7 to 12 cycles with a sample-barcoded 5' primer and J-beta primers. Each cDNA molecule was tagged by a template-switch adaptor with 12 random nucleotides. From the 5' RACE reads, TCRdb called clonotypes with MiXCR, one entry per CDR3 protein. The repertoire holds over 1,500,000 distinct CDR3 sequences, 35% to 50% seen once, with under 30% in the top ten. This clonotype originated in a human donor in good health. The chain carries TRBV2 and TRBJ2-3; D is ambiguous. What was sequenced was blood. The CDR3 region has the DNA TGTGCCGGCAGTGATTGGTGGCTTAGCACAGATACGCAGTATTTT. Translating gives CAGSDWWLSTDTQYF.